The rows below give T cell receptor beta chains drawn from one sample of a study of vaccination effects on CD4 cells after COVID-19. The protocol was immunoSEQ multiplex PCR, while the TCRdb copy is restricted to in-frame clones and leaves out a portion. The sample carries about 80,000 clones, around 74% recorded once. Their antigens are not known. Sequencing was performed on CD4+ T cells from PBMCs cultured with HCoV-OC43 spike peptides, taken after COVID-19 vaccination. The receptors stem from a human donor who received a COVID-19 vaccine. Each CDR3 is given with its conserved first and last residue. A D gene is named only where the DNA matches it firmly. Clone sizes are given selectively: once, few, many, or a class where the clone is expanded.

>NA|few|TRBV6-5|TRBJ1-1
TGTGCCAGCAGCCTTACAGGGCGCACTGAAGCTTTCTTT
CASSLTGRTEAFF
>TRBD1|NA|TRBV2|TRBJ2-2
TGTGCCAGCAGTGAATTAGGGGGCGCGACCGGGGAGCTGTTTTTT
CASSELGGATGELFF
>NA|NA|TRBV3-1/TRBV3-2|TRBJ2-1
TGTGCCAGCAGCCAGCGGTACTCCTACAATGAGCAGTTCTTC
CASSQRYSYNEQFF
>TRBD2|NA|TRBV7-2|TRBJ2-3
TGTGCCAGCAGCTTTGCGTGGGGGGGTGCCGAAACGCAGTATTTT
CASSFAWGGAETQYF
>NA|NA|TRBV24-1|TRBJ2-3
TGTGCCACCGGGTTCACTAACACAGATACGCAGTATTTT
CATGFTNTDTQYF
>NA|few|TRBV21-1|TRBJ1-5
TGTGCCAGCAGCAAACTCGAACAGGGTCATGATAGCAATCAGCCCCAGCATTTT
CASSKLEQGHDSNQPQHF
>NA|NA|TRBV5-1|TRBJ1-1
TGCGCCAGCAGCTTCTCACAGACAAACACTGAAGCTTTCTTT
CASSFSQTNTEAFF
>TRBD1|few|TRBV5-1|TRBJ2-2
TGCGCCAGCAGCTCGGACAGGGCCGGCACCGGGGAGCTGTTTTTT
CASSSDRAGTGELFF
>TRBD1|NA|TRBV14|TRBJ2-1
TGTGCCAGCAGCCGGAAAAGGGTGTTTGGGACAGGGTCCATCAATGAGCAGTTCTTC
CASSRKRVFGTGSINEQFF
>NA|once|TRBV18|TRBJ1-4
TGTGCCAGCTCACCACCTCGGGGAACCCAGACTAATGAAAAACTGTTTTTT
CASSPPRGTQTNEKLFF
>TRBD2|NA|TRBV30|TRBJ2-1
TGTGCCGGGACTAGCGGGGGGGCCTACAATGAGCAGTTCTTC
CAGTSGGAYNEQFF
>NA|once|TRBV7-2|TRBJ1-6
TGTGCCAGCAGCTTAATGCAGGCAGGGGATAGATCACCCCTCCACTTT
CASSLMQAGDRSPLHF
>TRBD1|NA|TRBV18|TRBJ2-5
TGTGCCAGCTCACCGCCGGGACAGTTACAAGAGACCCAGTACTTC
CASSPPGQLQETQYF
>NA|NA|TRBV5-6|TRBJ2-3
TGTGCCAGCAGCTTGGTTGTGGGGCTCAGCACAGATACGCAGTATTTT
CASSLVVGLSTDTQYF
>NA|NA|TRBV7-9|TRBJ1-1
TGTGCCAGCGGAGCGACGGGGGACACTGAAGCTTTCTTT
CASGATGDTEAFF
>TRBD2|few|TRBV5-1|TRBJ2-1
TGCGCCAGCAGCCCCGGGGAGCGGGGGGTGGGGCAGTTCTTC
CASSPGERGVGQFF
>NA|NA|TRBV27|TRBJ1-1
TGTGCCAGCAGTTTGGCTACAGGGATCACTGAAGCTTTCTTT
CASSLATGITEAFF
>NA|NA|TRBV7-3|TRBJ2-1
TGTGCCAGCAGCTTACGGGACTCCAATGAGCAGTTCTTC
CASSLRDSNEQFF
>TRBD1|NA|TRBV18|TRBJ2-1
TGTGCCAGCTCCTTTAAGGGACAGACCTACAATGAGCAGTTCTTC
CASSFKGQTYNEQFF
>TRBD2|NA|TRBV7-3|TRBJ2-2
TGTGCCAGCAGCTTATGGGGGGGCACCGGGGAGCTGTTTTTT
CASSLWGGTGELFF
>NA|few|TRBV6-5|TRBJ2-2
TGTGCCAGCCAGGGCGGGGTCACCGGGGAGCTGTTTTTT
CASQGGVTGELFF
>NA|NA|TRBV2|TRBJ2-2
TGTGCCAGCCTAAGGGGGGGCGGCGGGGAGCTGTTTTTT
CASLRGGGGELFF
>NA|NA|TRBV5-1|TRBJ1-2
TGCGCCAGCAGCTTGTTAGGTGGTTTCTATGGCTACACCTTC
CASSLLGGFYGYTF
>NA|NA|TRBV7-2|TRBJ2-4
TGTGCCAGCAGCAACTGGAAGGTTGGGGCGGCCAAAAACATTCAGTACTTC
CASSNWKVGAAKNIQYF
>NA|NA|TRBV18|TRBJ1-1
TGTGCCAGCTCACCACCGGCCCTTTTCAACACTGAAGCTTTCTTT
CASSPPALFNTEAFF
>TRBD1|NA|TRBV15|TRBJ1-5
TGTGCCACCAGCAGAGATCTGATTGGAGCAGGGGGAGGGGGTAGCCTACCGACTCAGCCCCAGCATTTT
CATSRDLIGAGGGGSLPTQPQHF
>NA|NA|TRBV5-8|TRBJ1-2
TGTGCCAGCAGCTTGGAACGCTATGGCTACACCTTC
CASSLERYGYTF
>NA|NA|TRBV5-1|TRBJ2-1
TGCGCCAGCAGCTTGGACCCGGGGGCGGACAATGAGCAGTTCTTC
CASSLDPGADNEQFF
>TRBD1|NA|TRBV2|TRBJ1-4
TGTGCCAGCACGGCAGTTGGGACAGATAATGAAAAACTGTTTTTT
CASTAVGTDNEKLFF
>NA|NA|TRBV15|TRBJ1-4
TGTGCCACCGAAAGTGGCGCGATGGCTAATGAAAAACTGTTTTTT
CATESGAMANEKLFF
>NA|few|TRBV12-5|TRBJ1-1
TGTGCTAGTGGTTTGGTACTTAGTACAGGGAACACTGAAGCTTTCTTT
CASGLVLSTGNTEAFF
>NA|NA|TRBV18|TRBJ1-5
TGTGCCAGCTCACTCGGAGGGGAGAGATATAGCAATCAGCCCCAGCATTTT
CASSLGGERYSNQPQHF
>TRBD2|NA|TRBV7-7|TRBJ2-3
TGTGCCAGCAGCAAGACTAGCGTCTCAGATACGCAGTATTTT
CASSKTSVSDTQYF
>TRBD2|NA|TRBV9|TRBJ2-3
TGTGCCAGCAGCGTAGGCGGGGGGGCGGATACGCAGTATTTT
CASSVGGGADTQYF
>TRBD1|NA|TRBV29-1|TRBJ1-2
TGCAGCGTGATACAGGGGGACTATGGCTACACCTTC
CSVIQGDYGYTF
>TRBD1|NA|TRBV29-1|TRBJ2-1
TGCAGCGTTGAAAGGGGACAGGGCTACAATGAGCAGTTCTTC
CSVERGQGYNEQFF
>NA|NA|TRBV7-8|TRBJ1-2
TGTGCCAGCAGCCCCGTCTTGGGGTTCGGCTATGGCTACACCTTC
CASSPVLGFGYGYTF
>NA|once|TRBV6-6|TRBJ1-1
TGTGCCAGCAGTTACTACTACTCGGGGGAGGACACTGAAGCTTTCTTT
CASSYYYSGEDTEAFF
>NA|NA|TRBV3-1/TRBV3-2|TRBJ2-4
TGTGCCAGCAGCCAAGGCCTTCCGAGCATTCAGTACTTC
CASSQGLPSIQYF
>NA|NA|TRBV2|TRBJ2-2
TGTGCGCTTGGGGGGCGAGGCACCGGGGAGCTGTTTTTT
CALGGRGTGELFF
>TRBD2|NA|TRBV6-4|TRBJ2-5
TGTGCCAGCAGTGCTAGCGGGGGGCCTCAAGAGACCCAGTACTTC
CASSASGGPQETQYF
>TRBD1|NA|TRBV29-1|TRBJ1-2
TGCAGCGTCGGACAGGGCGGCTATGGCTACACCTTC
CSVGQGGYGYTF
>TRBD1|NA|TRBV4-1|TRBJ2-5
TGCGCCAGCAGCCGCCAAGGGGGCAGGGAGACCCAGTACTTC
CASSRQGGRETQYF
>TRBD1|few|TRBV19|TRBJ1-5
TGTGCCAGTAACTCAGGACAGGGAAGAAGCAATCAGCCCCAGCATTTT
CASNSGQGRSNQPQHF
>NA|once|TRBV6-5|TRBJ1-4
TGTGCCACCCTCGAGGATGAAAAACTGTTTTTT
CATLEDEKLFF
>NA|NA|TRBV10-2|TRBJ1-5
TGCGCCAGCAGTGAGAGATCAGGTCAGCCCCAGCATTTT
CASSERSGQPQHF